This T cell receptor (beta chain) was captured by sequencing in a study of shared clonotypes between healthy human individuals. General study points: The four-donor shared clonotypes exceeded non-shared clonotypes in generation probability, with non-shared ones scoring lower.

Memory CD4+ cells were the fraction left after CD45RA+ naive selection. For this clone: Its specificity is unknown.

Trimming left V 0 bases short and J 5 bases short, with 15 bases between. The CDR3 totals 16 residues. Germline V gene data show CDR1 as LGHNA and CDR2 as YSLEER. As originally analysed: ImmunoSEQ sequences covered only the junction and lacked quality scores; filtering therefore differed. Sequencing used immunoSEQ multiplex PCR; TCRdb keeps in-frame clones, though not all of them. V and J calls plus clone size are reproduced from that table; the DNA served to infer D and trimming. The sample includes 2,100,000 or so clones, 95% of them seen just once. The sequencing input was naive CD4+ T cells sorted from blood. Described subset: CD45RA+ positively selected. V is TRBV4-3 and J is TRBJ2-3, with D perhaps TRBD1 (6 bases). This TCR derives from a man between 18 and 29 years old in good health. This CDR3 is CASSQDRAGVGDTQYF. For the CDR3, the DNA is TGCGCCAGCAGCCAAGATCGGGCAGGGGTAGGAGATACGCAGTATTTT.